This T cell receptor (beta chain) came from a study of blood T cell repertoires in COVID-19. Study as a whole: The origin of the acute and convalescent COVID-19 samples was the United States, Italy and Spain.

The CDR3 length is 14 residues. Per germline, CDR1 LNHNV and CDR2 YYDKDF (reference sequence). The junction had 10 bases not matched to a gene; V was cut back by 4 bases and J by 8 bases. As handled by the study authors: Nucleated cell number was recorded as an estimate derived from reference gene primer amplification. Assay: immunoSEQ multiplex PCR; the TCRdb copy retains only in-frame clones and omits some. That table gives V, J and clone size, and the DNA gave D and trimming. The sample shows some 200,000 clones, 80% to 90% of them seen only once. Sequenced sample: PBMCs or T cells enriched from blood (not recorded which). The chain recombines TRBV15 with TRBJ1-1; 7 bases align to TRBD1. The sequence was collected from a woman younger than 30 in a cohort exposed to, infected with or recovered from COVID-19 (not recorded which). As DNA, the CDR3 is TGTGCCACCAGCACAGACAGGGAAACTCAAGAAGCTTTCTTT. It specifies CATSTDRETQEAFF.